This TCR beta chain was captured in a study of glioma-infiltrating T cells. Broader study findings: Tissue and blood shared very few CDR3 sequences.

TCR alpha and beta CDR3 regions were amplified from RNA using iRepertoire nested multiplex PCR. One-step reverse transcription and amplification started from approximately 100-400 ng of tissue mRNA or PBMC total RNA. TCRdb processed the multiplex PCR reads anew with MiXCR; each CDR3 protein has one entry. The sample records approximately 190,000 distinct CDR3 sequences, 30% to 40% being singletons. To note about this clonotype: What it recognizes is unknown.

Trimming removed 6 bases at V and 4 bases at J, with 10 bases between. The CDR3 has 12 residues. The receptor was isolated from a human donor with low-grade glioma or glioblastoma, undergoing nonglioma brain surgery, or in good health (not recorded which). This chain joins TRBV12-3 or TRBV12-4 and TRBJ2-7, with D uncertain. Sequenced material: glioma tissue, nonneoplastic brain tissue, or PBMCs (not recorded which). CDR3 in amino acids: CASRGSWYEQYF. The CDR3 nucleotides are TGTGCCAGCAGGGGAAGCTGGTACGAGCAGTACTTC.